This passage covers 25 T cell receptor beta chains from one sample sequenced in a study of regulatory T cells in long-lasting Graves disease (dated by TCRdb to about 2021). The library was prepared using multiplex PCR. TCRdb records Illumina HiSeq 4000 as the sequencer. CDR3 regions were amplified by Arm-PCR with iRepertoire HTBI primers to construct TCR beta libraries. TCRdb passed the public sequencing reads through fastp at Q25 and MiXCR, retaining productive beta sequences. CDR3 protein sequences are deduplicated, and each keeps its most common genes and DNA. This sample comprises some 400,000 distinct CDR3 sequences, 14% to 15% of them detected only once. 16% of the sample is in the top ten clones. The label giving this sample's time point can be read as: newly diagnosed GD, antithyroid drugs for less than 3 months. For both TCR sequencing and RNA sequencing, RNA was extracted from PBMCs using TRIzol.

These data also featured in a second study, about T cells in Graves' hyperthyroidism and ophthalmopathy.

Source: peripheral blood mononuclear cells (PBMCs), taken at new diagnosis, from a patient treated with antithyroid drugs. The source is a woman aged 25 to 39 with Graves disease. Donor details come from another sample of the same person, matched by shared clones.

This clonotype was seen at least ten times. The J gene is TRBJ2-5, the V gene TRBV3-1, with a possible D match to TRBD2 (5 bases). The CDR3 covers 12 residues. CDR1 LGHDT and CDR2 YNNKEL come from the germline V gene (reference sequence). V lost 6 bases and J lost 5, with 10 bases in between. CDR3 region: CASSEGEETQYF. As DNA, the CDR3 is TGTGCCAGCAGTGAGGGTGAGGAGACCCAGTACTTC.

This clonotype has ten or more counts. This rearrangement joins TRBV18 to TRBJ2-1; 9 bases map to TRBD2. CDR1 KGHSH and CDR2 LQKENI come from the germline V gene. The CDR3 runs 16 residues. V shed 1 base, J shed 6 bases, and the junction held 7 bases outside the gene matches. In DNA form, the CDR3 reads TGTGCCAGCTCACCACTTAGCGGGAGAAGGATCAATGAGCAGTTCTTC. It encodes CASSPLSGRRINEQFF.

The genes are TRBV10-3 and TRBJ1-5; D call uncertain. The CDR3 length is 14 residues. V was pared by 3 bases and J by 6 bases, with 12 bases between. Per germline, CDR1 ENHRY and CDR2 SYGVKD. In nucleotides, the CDR3 is TGTGCCATCAGTGATGCAGGCAGGAGTCAGCCCCAGCATTTT. This gives the protein CAISDAGRSQPQHF.

Only a few counts were recorded for this clonotype. The DNA of the CDR3 is TGTGCCAGCAGCTTAGGACGGCACTTAGAAGCTTTCTTT. This codes for CASSLGRHLEAFF. This rearrangement joins TRBV7-8 to TRBJ2-3; D remains unclear. The DNA matches TRBJ1-1 better at its end, which makes the J call doubtful. The CDR3 loop spans 13 amino acids. Germline CDR1 and CDR2: SGHVS and FQNEAQ.

The gene calls are TRBV5-1 and TRBJ2-6, with a possible D match to TRBD1 (6 bases). The germline CDR1 and CDR2 sequences are SGHRS and YFSETQ. With 8 bases removed from V and 0 bases from J, the gap between germline ends came to 27 bases. CDR3 size: 20 residues. The CDR3 loop reads CASKLRDTMLGVSGANVLTF. As DNA, the CDR3 is TGCGCCAGTAAACTCAGGGACACTATGCTAGGGGTCTCTGGGGCCAACGTCCTGACTTTC.

This clonotype showed up just a few times. V and J are TRBV6-1 and TRBJ2-3; D may correspond to TRBD1 or TRBD2 (6 bases each). The CDR3 consists of 15 residues. Trimming removed 5 bases at V and 2 bases at J, with 14 bases between. Germline CDR1 reads MNHNS; CDR2 reads SASEGT. The CDR3 bases are TGTGCCAGCAGTAACGAGGGGGGAAACACAGATACGCAGTATTTT. This encodes CASSNEGGNTDTQYF.

Only a few counts were recorded for this clonotype. The chain has TRBV5-6 and TRBJ2-7, with 8 bases that match TRBD2. Trimming at V came to 7 bases and at J to 5 bases, leaving 14 bases not matched to a gene. The CDR3 sequence is 15 residues long. Germline CDR1 SGHDT, CDR2 YYEEEE. CDR3 region: CASSTGLGGRNEQYF. CDR3 coding DNA: TGTGCCAGCTCAACAGGGCTGGGCGGGAGGAACGAGCAGTACTTC.

This clonotype was recorded at least ten times. The chain joins TRBV2 to TRBJ1-1; D gene uncertain. V lost 8 bases and J lost 6, with 10 bases in between. The germline CDR1 and CDR2 sequences are SNHLY and FYNNEI. CDR3 length: 11 residues. This CDR3 is CASGTEAEAFF. The CDR3 nucleotides read TGTGCCAGCGGTACCGAGGCTGAAGCTTTCTTT.

This clonotype occurred many times. This chain links TRBV2 with TRBJ1-5, with D tentatively TRBD1 (6 bases). The CDR3 loop spans 15 amino acids. V dropped 5 bases and J dropped 0 bases, with 11 bases sitting between them. The germline gives CDR1 SNHLY, CDR2 FYNNEI. The CDR3 loop reads CASSSEDSSNQPQHF. The CDR3 coding sequence is TGTGCCAGCAGTTCCGAGGACAGTAGCAATCAGCCCCAGCATTTT.

The chain has TRBV15 and TRBJ1-3, with unresolved D. CDR1 and CDR2 (germline): LNHNV, YYDKDF (reference sequence). V gave up 3 bases and J gave up 3 bases, with 9 bases separating them. This CDR3 comprises 14 residues. DNA of the CDR3: TGTGCCACCAGCAGTCAGACGGGTGGAAACACCATATATTTT. The encoded protein is CATSSQTGGNTIYF. Full variable domain (missing parts from reference TRBV15 and TRBJ1-3): DAMVIQNPRYQVTQFGKPVTLSCSQTLNHNVMYWYQQKSSQAPKLLFHYYDKDFNNEADTPDNFQSRRPNTSFCFLDIRSPGLGDTAMYLCATSSQTGGNTIYFGEGSWLTVV.

V gene TRBV18 combines with J gene TRBJ2-3, with D perhaps matching TRBD1 (5 bases). Germline V gene lookup returns CDR1 KGHSH and CDR2 LQKENI. The ends were cut back, 1 base at V and 2 bases at J, with 7 bases in the middle. CDR3 length: 14 residues. The CDR3 DNA reads as TGTGCCAGCTCACCACAAGGACACACAGATACGCAGTATTTT. It translates to CASSPQGHTDTQYF.

This clonotype has more than one count but fewer than ten. The V gene is TRBV2, the J gene TRBJ1-2, with TRBD1 as a possible D gene (5 bases). The CDR3 extends over 11 amino acids. The ends were cut back, 10 bases at V and 8 bases at J, with 14 bases in the middle. Germline V CDR1 and CDR2: SNHLY, FYNNEI. CDR3 DNA sequence: TGTGCCATCTGGGGGGGTAGGGGCTACACCTTC. Translating it yields CAIWGGRGYTF.

This clonotype turned up a few times. V usage is TRBV5-6 and J usage is TRBJ1-2; D not certain. Germline V gives CDR1 SGHDT, CDR2 YYEEEE. The CDR3 loop spans 14 amino acids. V was clipped by 0 bases and J by 2 bases, with 8 bases between them. CDR3 residues: CASSLEALNYGYTF. In nucleotides, the CDR3 is TGTGCCAGCAGCTTGGAGGCGTTAAACTATGGCTACACCTTC.

This clonotype was counted a few times. The V call is TRBV6-2 or TRBV6-3, the J call TRBJ2-7, with 7 bases matching TRBD2. The J segment lost 4 bases and the V segment lost 6 bases, leaving 3 bases of the junction unmatched. The CDR3 sequence is 12 residues long. CDR1 and CDR2 from the germline V gene are MNHEY and SVGEGT. DNA of the CDR3: TGTGCCAGCAGACGAGCGGGATACGAGCAGTACTTC. Protein sequence: CASRRAGYEQYF.

This clonotype came up many times. The chain combines TRBV3-1 with TRBJ2-3; 11 bases fit TRBD2. Germline-derived CDR1 and CDR2 are LGHDT and YNNKEL (reference sequence). The CDR3 runs 18 residues. The trim removed 4 bases at V and 0 bases at J, leaving 9 bases unmatched. Written as DNA, the CDR3 is TGTGCCAGCAGCCCGGGGACTAGCGGTTGGCCTAGCACAGATACGCAGTATTTT. Its protein is CASSPGTSGWPSTDTQYF.

This sequence joins TRBV3-1 and TRBJ2-1; D remains ambiguous. V lost 4 bases and J lost 0, with 16 bases in between. This CDR3 contains 17 residues. CDR1 is LGHDT, CDR2 YNNKEL, per germline (reference sequence). CDR3 sequence reads: CASSPPRSGFSYNEQFF. As DNA, the CDR3 is TGTGCCAGCAGCCCACCACGGTCGGGTTTCTCCTACAATGAGCAGTTCTTC.

This clonotype came up a few times. The chain couples TRBV7-2 to TRBJ1-5; 7 nucleotides align to TRBD1. Germline V lookup: CDR1 SGHTA, CDR2 FQGNSA. This CDR3 has 16 residues. V shed 8 bases, J shed 4 bases, and the junction held 14 bases outside the gene matches. This chain's CDR3 is CASGSTTGTVNQPQHF. DNA for the CDR3: TGTGCCAGCGGCTCAACCACCGGGACAGTTAATCAGCCCCAGCATTTT. The entire variable domain, with the rest obtained from reference TRBV7-2 and TRBJ1-5, is as follows: GAGVSQSPSNKVTEKGKDVELRCDPISGHTALYWYRQSLGQGLEFLIYFQGNSAPDKSGLPSDRFSAERTGGSVSTLTIQRTQQEDSAVYLCASGSTTGTVNQPQHFGDGTRLSIL.

This clonotype has more than one count but fewer than ten. The gene calls are TRBV7-3 and TRBJ2-1; 9 nucleotides line up with TRBD2. CDR3 length: 15 residues. V was clipped by 1 base and J by 10 bases; unmatched bases: 8. Germline CDR1 is SGHTA and CDR2 is FQGTGA. Here the CDR3 DNA reads TGTGCCAGCAGCTTAAGTGGCGGGAGGGTTTCCGAGCAGTTCTTC. Protein product: CASSLSGGRVSEQFF.

This clonotype was seen more than once but under ten times. The CDR3 reads CAVAEQGGANEQFF. Here the CDR3 DNA reads TGTGCCGTTGCGGAACAGGGTGGTGCCAATGAGCAGTTCTTC. The chain joins TRBV6-1 to TRBJ2-1; the D gene is possibly TRBD1 (6 bases). The CDR3 totals 14 residues. V lost 11 bases and J lost 6, with 20 bases in between. Per germline, CDR1 MNHNS and CDR2 SASEGT.

Many counts were recorded for this clonotype. The chain couples TRBV20-1 to TRBJ1-1; no definite D call. The CDR3 runs 15 residues. Germline V gene sequence: CDR1 DFQATT, CDR2 SNEGSKA (reference sequence). V lost 7 bases, J lost 0 bases, and 18 bases lay in between. The CDR3 reads CSVRSGSRMNTEAFF. DNA for the CDR3: TGCAGTGTCAGGTCTGGGAGCAGGATGAACACTGAAGCTTTCTTT.

The chain employs TRBV14 and TRBJ1-1; D gene uncertain. V gave up 5 bases and J gave up 1 base, with 23 bases separating them. The germline V gene has CDR1 SGHDN and CDR2 FVKESK. The CDR3 spans 18 residues. This CDR3 reads CASSFLYARVMRNTEAFF. Here the CDR3 DNA reads TGTGCCAGCAGCTTTCTTTACGCAAGGGTGATGAGGAACACTGAAGCTTTCTTT.

This clonotype was recorded a few times. The V and J genes are TRBV16 and TRBJ2-1; 11 positions match TRBD1. Germline loops: CDR1 KGHSY, CDR2 FQNENV. CDR3 length equals 15 residues. V shed 2 bases and J 7 bases; nucleotides not matched to a gene: 4. CDR3 amino acids: CASSQPGQGGNEQFF. The CDR3 DNA is TGTGCCAGCAGCCAACCGGGACAGGGGGGGAATGAGCAGTTCTTC.

This clonotype was seen repeatedly, ten times or more. The chain joins TRBV20-1 to TRBJ1-1; D is unresolved. Per germline, CDR1 DFQATT and CDR2 SNEGSKA (reference sequence). The V gene lost 8 bases and the J gene lost 4 bases, with 11 bases spanning the gap. The CDR3 totals 11 residues. In nucleotides, the CDR3 is TGCAGTTTTCTCCACGGCACTGAAGCTTTCTTT. It specifies CSFLHGTEAFF.

This clonotype was recorded at least ten times. The chain employs TRBV28 and TRBJ1-2; D not certain. V lost 3 bases and J lost 6, with 11 bases in between. The germline V gene encodes CDR1 MDHEN and CDR2 SYDVKM. The CDR3 is made up of 13 amino acids. The CDR3 DNA is TGTGCCAGCAGTTTGAGGGTCGTGAATGGCTACACCTTC. Translation gives CASSLRVVNGYTF.

There are many counts of this clonotype. The chain is built from TRBV13 and TRBJ2-1; TRBD2 agrees at 14 bases. The CDR3 spans 17 residues. The V gene end was trimmed by 4 bases and the J gene end by 8 bases; junction bases not matched to a gene: 10. Per germline, CDR1 PRHDT and CDR2 FYEKMQ (reference sequence). CDR3 protein: CASSSVGLAGGVDEQFF. CDR3 nucleotides: TGTGCCAGCAGCTCCGTAGGACTAGCGGGGGGCGTGGATGAGCAGTTCTTC.